The next 27 T cell receptor beta chains were all read from a single sample in a study of cytomegalovirus exposure and HLA in healthy donors. PCR involved 60 Vbeta and 13 Jbeta primers. The assay was immunoSEQ multiplex PCR, and TCRdb's table has in-frame clones only and misses some. This table has under 200,000 clones, around 88% appearing once. Sample: PBMCs. These receptors originate from a woman aged 18-29 years in good health and CMV-seronegative.

The V gene is TRBV7-2, the J gene TRBJ1-1; 8 bases are a match to TRBD1. The CDR3 sequence is 14 residues long. J gave up 1 base and V 7 bases, and 5 bases lay outside the gene matches. Germline CDR1 reads SGHTA; CDR2 reads FQGNSA. In DNA form, the CDR3 reads TGTGCCAGCAATCCGGGACAGGAGAACACTGAAGCTTTCTTT. Encoded protein: CASNPGQENTEAFF.

The rearrangement links TRBV6-1 to TRBJ1-2, with 9 bases aligning to TRBD1. The V gene end was trimmed by 0 bases and the J gene end by 2 bases; junction bases not matched to a gene: 7. Germline V gene data show CDR1 as MNHNS and CDR2 as SASEGT. CDR3 size: 17 residues. CDR3 nucleotides: TGTGCCAGCAGTGAAGCGCCTACGGGGACAGGGAACTATGGCTACACCTTC. Residues: CASSEAPTGTGNYGYTF.

This clone is a singleton in its sample. V is TRBV5-5 and J is TRBJ2-1, with D possibly matching TRBD2 (6 bases). The CDR3 totals 16 residues. V was pared by 3 bases and J by 0 bases, with 13 bases between. Germline CDR1 is SGHKS and CDR2 is YYEKEE (reference sequence). CDR3 in DNA: TGTGCCAGCAGCTCGGGACTGGTAAGCTCCTACAATGAGCAGTTCTTC. As protein: CASSSGLVSSYNEQFF.

This clone was found a few times. The sample contains more than one DNA sequence encoding this CDR3. V usage is TRBV28 and J usage is TRBJ2-7; possible D gene TRBD1, 6 bases. CDR3 length: 14 residues. Between the trimmed V and J ends, which lost 5 bases and 0 bases, there was a span of 11 bases. Per the germline V gene, CDR1 is MDHEN and CDR2 is SYDVKM. The DNA for the CDR3 is TGTGCCAGCAGTCCCACAGGGAGCTCCTACGAGCAGTACTTC. Translation gives CASSPTGSSYEQYF.

The chain links TRBV11-2 to TRBJ1-2; D not resolved. V was trimmed by 4 bases and J by 4 bases, leaving 13 bases between them. CDR3 length: 14 amino acids. The germline V gene encodes CDR1 SGHAT and CDR2 FQNNGV. This CDR3 is CASSSDRVSYGYTF. For the CDR3, the DNA is TGTGCCAGCAGCTCAGACCGGGTTTCCTATGGCTACACCTTC.

This chain connects TRBV6-1 to TRBJ1-2; D might be TRBD1 (5 bases). The length of the CDR3 is 13 residues. V was shortened by 2 bases and J by 6 bases, with 10 bases between the two germline ends. Germline CDR1 reads MNHNS; CDR2 reads SASEGT. This CDR3 is CASSEYGGNGYTF. CDR3 in DNA: TGTGCCAGCAGTGAATATGGGGGGAATGGCTACACCTTC.

This clone was seen a single time. The chain combines TRBV7-8 with TRBJ2-1; 12 nucleotides line up with TRBD2. With V trimmed by 3 bases and J by 0 bases, 6 bases remained unmatched. CDR1 is SGHVS and CDR2 is FQNEAQ in the germline V gene. This CDR3 has 18 amino acids. The CDR3 sequence is CASSLGLAGGSSYNEQFF. The CDR3 DNA sequence: TGTGCCAGCAGCTTGGGACTAGCGGGTGGCAGCTCCTACAATGAGCAGTTCTTC.

The genes are TRBV11-2 and TRBJ1-1; tentatively, D is TRBD1 (5 bases). V lost 8 bases and J lost 5, with 6 bases in between. CDR3 length: 10 amino acids. Per the germline V gene, CDR1 is SGHAT and CDR2 is FQNNGV. The CDR3 bases are TGTGCCAGCGGGGGGACTGAAGCTTTCTTT. Translating gives CASGGTEAFF.

The CDR3 sequence is CASSSIRDRVHQPQHF. In DNA form, the CDR3 reads TGTGCCAGCAGTTCGATCCGGGACAGGGTCCACCAGCCCCAGCATTTT. The chain joins TRBV28 to TRBJ1-5, with TRBD1 matching over 9 bases. V was clipped by 4 bases and J by 7 bases; unmatched bases: 11. CDR1 and CDR2 from the germline V gene are MDHEN and SYDVKM. The CDR3 runs 16 residues.

This clone was observed a few times. The genes are TRBV30 and TRBJ2-3; TRBD1 might be the D (6 bases). The CDR3 length is 14 residues. Germline values: CDR1 GTSNPN, CDR2 SVGIG (reference sequence). V lost 2 bases, J lost 0 bases, and 9 bases lay in between. This chain's CDR3 is CAWSRGFSTDTQYF. The CDR3 DNA reads as TGTGCCTGGAGTAGGGGGTTTAGCACAGATACGCAGTATTTT.

The V gene is TRBV4-2, the J gene TRBJ2-6; D is ambiguous. The V gene's germline CDR1 is LGHNA and CDR2 YNFKEQ. This CDR3 is 15 amino acids long. Trimming stripped 1 base from V and 2 bases from J, with 6 bases between. The CDR3 bases are TGTGCCAGCAGCCAAGGGGCAACTGGGGCCAACGTCCTGACTTTC. It codes for CASSQGATGANVLTF.

The DNA of the CDR3 is TGTGCCAGCAGCCAGACCAGGGGGAGCATGAACACTGAAGCTTTCTTT. Amino acids: CASSQTRGSMNTEAFF. The chain links TRBV28 to TRBJ1-1, with 7 bases aligning to TRBD1. Germline assignment: CDR1 MDHEN and CDR2 SYDVKM. The CDR3 spans 16 residues. J gave up 0 bases and V 6 bases, and 10 bases lay outside the gene matches.

V is TRBV7-8 and J is TRBJ1-5; D might be TRBD1 (6 bases). Germline V gene lookup returns CDR1 SGHVS and CDR2 FQNEAQ. Trimming took 4 bases from V and 7 from J, leaving 14 bases between them. The CDR3 spans 14 residues. This chain's CDR3 is CASSSTHGGQPQHF. The CDR3 nucleotides are TGTGCCAGCAGCTCAACCCATGGGGGCCAGCCCCAGCATTTT.

CDR3 amino acids: CASSFNRGGGPYEQYF. CDR3 DNA sequence: TGTGCCAGCAGTTTCAATCGCGGGGGGGGTCCCTACGAGCAGTACTTC. The chain has TRBV28 and TRBJ2-7; TRBD2 matches 9 bases. CDR1 and CDR2 from the germline V gene are MDHEN and SYDVKM. The length of the CDR3 is 16 residues. V dropped 3 bases and J dropped 2; count of bases not matched to a gene: 8.

The CDR3 here is CASRSGGHSTDTQYF. DNA of the CDR3: TGCGCCAGCAGGAGCGGGGGGCATAGTACAGATACGCAGTATTTT. J is TRBJ2-3 and V is TRBV5-1, with TRBD2 matching 9 bases. CDR3 size: 15 residues. The germline CDR1 and CDR2 sequences are SGHRS and YFSETQ. J lost 3 bases, V lost 5 bases, and 7 bases had no gene match.

The rearrangement joins TRBV15 to TRBJ2-3; the match to TRBD1 covers 7 bases. V dropped 0 bases and J dropped 2; count of bases not matched to a gene: 2. The CDR3 loop spans 15 amino acids. In germline, CDR1 is LNHNV, CDR2 YYDKDF (reference sequence). The CDR3 DNA is TGTGCCACCAGCAGAGAGACAGGGAACACAGATACGCAGTATTTT. Translation: CATSRETGNTDTQYF.

The chain has TRBV9 and TRBJ1-6, with D possibly matching TRBD1 (6 bases). Deletions cut 0 bases from V and 9 bases from J, with 13 bases between. CDR1 is SGDLS and CDR2 is YYNGEE in the germline V gene. This CDR3 spans 15 amino acids. For the CDR3, the DNA is TGTGCCAGCAGCGTAGACGGGACACTTACTTCACCCCTCCACTTT. Translating it yields CASSVDGTLTSPLHF.

The rearrangement uses TRBV7-3 and TRBJ2-3, with D maybe TRBD2 (5 bases). Germline V gene data show CDR1 as SGHTA and CDR2 as FQGTGA. Trimming shortened V by 2 bases and J by 6 bases, and 18 bases separated the two germline ends. CDR3 length: 16 amino acids. The DNA of the CDR3 is TGTGCCAGCAGCTTACATCAAGCGGCGATTCCGGATACGCAGTATTTT. Translating gives CASSLHQAAIPDTQYF.

V is TRBV7-9 and J is TRBJ2-7; 9 nucleotides align to TRBD1. The CDR3 totals 14 residues. Germline V gene lookup returns CDR1 SEHNR and CDR2 FQNEAQ (reference sequence). V was clipped by 6 bases and J by 2 bases; unmatched bases: 5. CDR3 residues: CASSPTGGPYEQYF. The CDR3 bases are TGTGCCAGCAGTCCTACAGGGGGCCCCTACGAGCAGTACTTC.

The genes are TRBV4-1 and TRBJ1-6; D is uncertain. Germline CDR1 MGHRA, CDR2 YSYEKL. The V end was cut by 4 bases, the J end by 6 bases, with 4 bases between. This CDR3 has 12 residues. Written as DNA, the CDR3 is TGCGCCAGCAGCCGGCCTAATTCACCCCTCCACTTT. This translates into CASSRPNSPLHF.

The chain joins TRBV5-1 to TRBJ2-1; 9 bases line up with TRBD1. CDR3 length equals 15 residues. Germline lookup yields CDR1 SGHRS and CDR2 YFSETQ. V dropped 4 bases and J dropped 0; count of bases not matched to a gene: 2. The CDR3 loop is CASSPGQGSYNEQFF. The CDR3 nucleotides read TGCGCCAGCAGCCCGGGACAGGGCTCCTACAATGAGCAGTTCTTC.

This chain joins TRBV2 and TRBJ1-5, with TRBD1 matching 8 bases. The V gene's germline CDR1 is SNHLY and CDR2 FYNNEI. There are 14 residues in the CDR3. V shed 8 bases and J 4 bases; nucleotides not matched to a gene: 7. This CDR3 is CASGLDRANQPQHF. The CDR3 DNA reads as TGTGCCAGCGGCTTGGACAGGGCAAATCAGCCCCAGCATTTT.

This clone was seen once. The CDR3 region is CASSFQRDSGNTIYF. CDR3 nucleotides: TGTGCCAGCAGTTTCCAGCGGGACTCTGGAAACACCATATATTTT. J is TRBJ1-3 and V is TRBV2; D is unresolved. The V gene lost 5 bases and the J gene lost 0 bases, with 11 bases spanning the gap. CDR1 is SNHLY, CDR2 FYNNEI, per germline. The CDR3 length is 15 residues.

Only a few counts were recorded for this clone. This chain uses TRBV6-5 with TRBJ1-6, with D uncertain. V was pared by 8 bases and J by 8 bases, with 13 bases between. The CDR3 runs to 13 residues. Germline V gene lookup returns CDR1 MNHEY and CDR2 SVGAGI. CDR3 amino acids: CASRRGRDSPLHF. The CDR3 region has the DNA TGTGCCAGCCGCCGGGGAAGAGATTCACCCCTCCACTTT.

The chain recombines TRBV4-2 with TRBJ1-2; TRBD1 matches at 7 bases. V lost 1 base and J lost 6; bases outside the gene matches: 5. Looked up from germline, CDR1 is LGHNA and CDR2 is YNFKEQ. This CDR3 contains 14 residues. The DNA for the CDR3 is TGTGCCAGCAGCCAAGCCCTACAGGGGAATGGCTACACCTTC. Residues: CASSQALQGNGYTF.

CDR3 sequence reads: CASSLASGASSYEQYF. The CDR3 DNA reads TGTGCCAGCAGCTTAGCATCAGGGGCCAGCTCCTACGAGCAGTACTTC. V usage is TRBV7-2 and J usage is TRBJ2-7; tentative D call: TRBD1 (6 bases). CDR1 is SGHTA, CDR2 FQGNSA, per germline. V was cut by 0 bases and J by 0 bases, with 12 bases left in between. The CDR3 totals 16 residues. The full variable domain, with the rest looked up from reference TRBV7-2 and TRBJ2-7, is GAGVSQSPSNKVTEKGKDVELRCDPISGHTALYWYRQSLGQGLEFLIYFQGNSAPDKSGLPSDRFSAERTGGSVSTLTIQRTQQEDSAVYLCASSLASGASSYEQYFGPGTRLTVT.

This chain links TRBV2 with TRBJ1-2, with a possible D match to TRBD1 (5 bases). From germline, CDR1 is SNHLY and CDR2 FYNNEI. Deletions cut 8 bases from V and 4 bases from J, with 14 bases between. CDR3 length: 13 residues. CDR3 amino acids: CASQEQGGYGYTF. The CDR3 coding sequence is TGTGCCAGCCAGGAGCAGGGAGGCTATGGCTACACCTTC.